These 16 T cell receptor beta chains originate from one sample sequenced in a study of blood T cell repertoires in COVID-19. Clones were read by immunoSEQ multiplex PCR, and TCRdb kept only the in-frame ones, dropping some. This table holds more than 85,000 clones, about 90% found once. Input material: peripheral blood. The source of these receptors is a human donor with COVID-19, enrolled during active disease. The donor label of this sample is uncertain.

The chain has TRBV7-2 and TRBJ1-1, with D uncertain. Per the germline V gene, CDR1 is SGHTA and CDR2 is FQGNSA. V was pared by 5 bases and J by 1 base, with 11 bases between. This CDR3 has 14 amino acids. The CDR3 sequence is CASSTQAGNTEAFF. The CDR3 region has the DNA TGTGCCAGCAGCACCCAGGCAGGGAACACTGAAGCTTTCTTT.

V gene TRBV5-1 combines with J gene TRBJ1-2, with unresolved D. V lost 5 bases and J 4 bases, leaving 18 bases between the germline ends. CDR1 SGHRS and CDR2 YFSETQ come from the germline V gene. CDR3 length: 15 amino acids. The CDR3 spells CASRLAWRASYGYTF. The CDR3 DNA sequence: TGCGCCAGCAGACTAGCTTGGAGGGCAAGCTATGGCTACACCTTC.

This chain connects TRBV10-3 to TRBJ1-2; D unclear. The ends were cut back, 3 bases at V and 2 bases at J, with 4 bases in the middle. CDR3 length: 12 residues. In germline, CDR1 is ENHRY, CDR2 SYGVKD. The CDR3 protein is CAISEQNYGYTF. The CDR3 DNA reads as TGTGCCATCAGTGAACAGAACTATGGCTACACCTTC.

The V gene is TRBV5-6, the J gene TRBJ2-7; D is perhaps TRBD2 (5 bases). This CDR3 has 16 residues. Germline V lookup: CDR1 SGHDT, CDR2 YYEEEE. Trimming took 4 bases from V and 0 from J, leaving 17 bases between them. The CDR3 protein is CASSLGGSFFSYEQYF. CDR3 bases: TGTGCCAGCAGCCTCGGAGGCTCCTTCTTCTCCTACGAGCAGTACTTC.

The chain recombines TRBV9 with TRBJ2-7, with D tentatively TRBD1 (5 bases). Looked up from germline, CDR1 is SGDLS and CDR2 is YYNGEE. V lost 5 bases and J 3 bases, leaving 15 bases between the germline ends. The CDR3 has 14 amino acids. The DNA for the CDR3 is TGTGCCAGCAGTCCCCGGGCAGGGTACTACGAGCAGTACTTC. This encodes CASSPRAGYYEQYF.

V is TRBV25-1 and J is TRBJ1-1; D is uncertain. This CDR3 is built from 13 residues. V dropped 2 bases and J dropped 5 bases, with 9 bases sitting between them. In germline, CDR1 is MGHDK, CDR2 SYGVNS. CDR3 nucleotides: TGTGCCAGCAGTGAAATTGAGGCAACTGAAGCTTTCTTT. It encodes CASSEIEATEAFF. The full variable domain, in which reference TRBV25-1 and TRBJ1-1 provide the parts outside the CDR3, is EADIYQTPRYLVIGTGKKITLECSQTMGHDKMYWYQQDPGMELHLIHYSYGVNSTEKGDLSSESTVSRIRTEHFPLTLESARPSHTSQYLCASSEIEATEAFFGQGTRLTVV.

The V call is TRBV7-9, the J call TRBJ1-2; D remains ambiguous. Germline V gene sequence: CDR1 SEHNR, CDR2 FQNEAQ (reference sequence). This CDR3 contains 12 residues. The V and J ends lost 1 base and 7 bases respectively, with 7 bases between them. The CDR3, as DNA: TGTGCCAGCAGCTTAGATCGGGGTGGCTACACCTTC. This codes for CASSLDRGGYTF.

The chain joins TRBV20-1 to TRBJ1-2; 7 bases align to TRBD1. This CDR3 contains 14 residues. The germline CDR1 and CDR2 sequences are DFQATT and SNEGSKA (reference sequence). V shed 6 bases and J 2 bases; nucleotides not matched to a gene: 9. CDR3 region: CSASPDRANYGYTF. The CDR3 coding sequence is TGCAGTGCCAGTCCCGACAGGGCGAACTATGGCTACACCTTC.

In this sample, this clone turned up once. The chain links TRBV5-1 to TRBJ2-7, with 8 bases identical to TRBD1. The CDR3 is made up of 12 amino acids. The V gene end was trimmed by 0 bases and the J gene end by 13 bases; junction bases not matched to a gene: 6. From germline, CDR1 is SGHRS and CDR2 YFSETQ. The CDR3 DNA sequence: TGCGCCAGCAGCTTGGATCCAGGGGGCTTATACTTC. Encoded protein: CASSLDPGGLYF.

The J gene is TRBJ1-2, the V gene TRBV19; the D gene is possibly TRBD1 (5 bases). Germline V gene data show CDR1 as LNHDA and CDR2 as SQIVND (reference sequence). The CDR3 loop spans 14 amino acids. Trimming took off 3 bases at V and 3 bases at J, with 11 bases between the two ends. CDR3 DNA sequence: TGTGCCAGTAGTATTTTCAGGGTCGACTATGGCTACACCTTC. The encoded protein is CASSIFRVDYGYTF.

This clone was observed a single time. The chain combines TRBV29-1 with TRBJ1-4; 9 bases agree with TRBD1. This CDR3 contains 13 residues. Germline trimming cut 6 bases from V and 6 bases from J; bases unmatched to any gene: 5. Per the germline V gene, CDR1 is SQVTM and CDR2 is ANQGSEA. In DNA, the CDR3 is TGCAGCGTGGCCCGGGACAGGGATGAAAAACTGTTTTTT. It translates to CSVARDRDEKLFF.

The chain is built from TRBV2 and TRBJ2-7, with D unresolved. Looked up from germline, CDR1 is SNHLY and CDR2 is FYNNEI. The V end was cut by 4 bases, the J end by 4 bases, with 8 bases between. The CDR3 runs to 12 residues. The CDR3 loop is CASSAQNYEQYF. As DNA, the CDR3 is TGTGCCAGCAGTGCCCAGAATTACGAGCAGTACTTC.

Only a few counts were recorded for this clone. V usage is TRBV3-1 (or the pseudogene TRBV3-2) and J usage is TRBJ1-4, with unresolved D. Per the germline V gene, CDR1 is LGHDT and CDR2 is YNNKEL (reference sequence). This CDR3 is 14 amino acids long. With 0 bases removed from V and 4 bases from J, the gap between germline ends came to 6 bases. The CDR3 coding sequence is TGTGCCAGCAGCCAAGAACCCAGTAATGAAAAACTGTTTTTT. It is translated as CASSQEPSNEKLFF.

The genes are TRBV2 and TRBJ1-6, with D possibly being TRBD1 (5 bases). V shed 1 base and J shed 0 bases, with 7 bases lying between them. CDR1 and CDR2 (germline): SNHLY, FYNNEI. This CDR3 has 16 amino acids. The CDR3: CASSEVGGSYNSPLHF. DNA of the CDR3: TGTGCCAGCAGTGAAGTGGGGGGCTCCTATAATTCACCCCTCCACTTT.

J is TRBJ2-2 and V is TRBV28, with D perhaps matching TRBD1 (5 bases). The V and J ends lost 8 bases and 1 base respectively, with 8 bases between them. The CDR3 is 13 residues long. In germline, CDR1 is MDHEN, CDR2 SYDVKM. The DNA for the CDR3 is TGTGCCAGCTGGGGCCGGAACACCGGGGAGCTGTTTTTT. It encodes CASWGRNTGELFF.

The CDR3 here is CASSQGLATDTQYF. CDR3 nucleotide sequence: TGTGCCAGCAGCCAGGGCCTTGCCACAGATACGCAGTATTTT. This chain uses TRBV7-3 with TRBJ2-3; TRBD1 is a possible D gene (5 bases). Germline CDR1 and CDR2: SGHTA and FQGTGA. Trimming cost V 5 bases and J 2 bases, with 11 bases left between them. This CDR3 has 14 residues.